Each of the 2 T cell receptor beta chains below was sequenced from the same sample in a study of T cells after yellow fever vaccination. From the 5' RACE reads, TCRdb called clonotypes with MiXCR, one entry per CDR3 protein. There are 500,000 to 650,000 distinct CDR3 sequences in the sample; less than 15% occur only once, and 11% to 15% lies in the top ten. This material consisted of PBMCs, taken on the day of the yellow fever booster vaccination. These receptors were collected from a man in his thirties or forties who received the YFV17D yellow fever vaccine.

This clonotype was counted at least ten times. CDR3 nucleotides: TGCGCCAGCAGCTGGGGACAAGGCTCCTACGAGCAGTACTTC. This codes for CASSWGQGSYEQYF. The chain recombines TRBV5-1 with TRBJ2-7; D is perhaps TRBD1 (6 bases). V lost 3 bases and J 0 bases, leaving 10 bases between the germline ends. This CDR3 contains 14 residues. CDR1 SGHRS and CDR2 YFSETQ come from the germline V gene.

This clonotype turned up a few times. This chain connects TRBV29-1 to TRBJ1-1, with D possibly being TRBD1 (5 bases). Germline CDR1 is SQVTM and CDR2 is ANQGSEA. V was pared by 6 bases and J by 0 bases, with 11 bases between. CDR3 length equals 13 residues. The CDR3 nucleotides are TGCAGCGTGCAGACAGACATGAACACTGAAGCTTTCTTT. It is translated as CSVQTDMNTEAFF.